Listed below are T cell receptor beta chains from one sample, sequenced in a study of cytomegalovirus exposure and HLA in healthy donors. Sequencing used immunoSEQ multiplex PCR; TCRdb keeps in-frame clones, though not all of them. The repertoire holds approximately 260,000 clones, 80% to 90% seen once, with 0.9% to 1.1% in the top ten. Input material: PBMCs. The source of these receptors is a woman aged 18-30 years in good health and CMV-seronegative. Both conserved end residues are part of each CDR3. Size is omitted from some rows. Given values are once, few, many or a class for expanded clones.

CDR3 protein | clone size | CDR3 length | V gene
CAIGDSTYEQYF | . | 12 | TRBV10-3
CASSQVGRSGANVLTF | . | 16 | TRBV4-1
CASSGSVPLISGANVLTF | . | 18 | TRBV27
CASSLEFGFMGGEQYF | . | 16 | TRBV5-1
CASSLAAGATYEQYF | . | 15 | TRBV5-1
CASSPRLAENTDTQYF | few | 16 | TRBV5-4
CASSQDWASGRSTNEQFF | . | 18 | TRBV5-6
CASSSRDRGGTYEQYF | . | 16 | TRBV7-9
CASRAQGNSPLHF | once | 13 | TRBV5-6
CASSPQSAGRGETQYF | . | 16 | TRBV18
CASSQDSRGGNQPQHF | . | 16 | TRBV4-3
CASSLDQGGTGNYNEQFF | . | 18 | TRBV11-3
CASSSRTGGLGYNEQFF | . | 17 | TRBV13
CASSLSQETQYF | . | 12 | TRBV4-1
CASSPHPQGASYEQYF | . | 16 | TRBV7-2
CASSLLSEDTQYF | . | 13 | TRBV18
CASSLYGYTF | . | 10 | TRBV6-1
CASSYGGQGYTQYF | once | 14 | TRBV6-5
CAILPRGRGKWDNSPLHF | . | 18 | TRBV2
CASSLGGTYRYEQYF | once | 15 | TRBV5-4
CASSLSDRDTTIYQETQYF | . | 19 | TRBV7-2
CASSRRDAYGYTF | once | 13 | TRBV6-6
CASTRGGSGNQPQHF | . | 15 | TRBV7-9
CASSLGQGEGYGYTF | . | 15 | TRBV2
CASSFAGQGGNTIYF | . | 15 | TRBV27
CASSVDYPDQETQYF | . | 15 | TRBV5-1